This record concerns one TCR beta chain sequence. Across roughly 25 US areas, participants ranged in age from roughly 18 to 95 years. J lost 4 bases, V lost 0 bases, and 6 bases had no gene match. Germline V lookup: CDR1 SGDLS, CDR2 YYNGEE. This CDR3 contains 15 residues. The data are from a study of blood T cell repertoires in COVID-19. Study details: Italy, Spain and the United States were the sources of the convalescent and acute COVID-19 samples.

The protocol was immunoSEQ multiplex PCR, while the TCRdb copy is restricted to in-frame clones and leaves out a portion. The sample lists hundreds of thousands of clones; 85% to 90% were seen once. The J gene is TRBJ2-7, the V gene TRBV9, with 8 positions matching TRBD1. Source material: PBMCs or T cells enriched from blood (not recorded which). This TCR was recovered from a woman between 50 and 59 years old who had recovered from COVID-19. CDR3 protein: CASSVEPRGPYEQYF. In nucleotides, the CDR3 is TGTGCCAGCAGCGTAGAACCCAGGGGGCCATACGAGCAGTACTTC.